These T cell receptor beta chains were read from a single sample in a study of T cell clonotyping in hematopoietic cell transplantation. Clones were sequenced by immunoSEQ multiplex PCR, and TCRdb holds only the in-frame ones, with some missing. The table shows about 47,000 clones, with roughly 80% occurring only once. The material was peripheral blood mononuclear cells, obtained before stem cell transplant. These receptor sequences come from a man in his 60s with myelodysplastic syndrome. Some clones in this sample may be carry-over from other donors' samples. CDR3s include the opening cysteine and the closing phenylalanine or tryptophan. D genes are given only for firm matches. Some rows mark clone size as missing; the rest say once, few, many or name a class of expanded clone.

>TRBJ1-6|TRBV30|.|TRBD1
CAWSVRRTGSPLHF
TGTGCCTGGAGTGTAAGGCGGACAGGTTCACCCCTCCACTTT
>TRBJ2-2|TRBV18|.|.
CASSPPVSGAGGELFF
TGTGCCAGCTCACCACCGGTATCGGGGGCTGGCGGGGAGCTGTTTTTT
>TRBJ2-7|TRBV6-5|.|.
CASSYSNGLGRVEYF
TGTGCCAGCAGTTACTCGAACGGGCTGGGAAGGGTGGAGTACTTC
>TRBJ1-2|TRBV4-3|.|.
CASSQEGPTVVRYGYTF
TGCGCCAGCAGCCAAGAAGGGCCCACAGTCGTACGCTATGGCTACACCTTC
>TRBJ2-7|TRBV27|.|TRBD2
CASSLSGGSSSQYF
TGTGCCAGCAGTTTATCCGGGGGGTCGTCGTCGCAGTACTTC
>TRBJ1-6|TRBV7-2|.|TRBD1
CASRGQGGNSPLHF
TGTGCCAGCCGGGGACAGGGAGGGAATTCACCCCTCCACTTT
>TRBJ2-3|TRBV2|.|.
CASSDGDHQDTQYF
TGTGCCAGCAGTGACGGGGACCATCAGGATACGCAGTATTTT
>TRBJ1-2|TRBV5-6|.|TRBD1
CASSFGTGSQSYGYTF
TGTGCCAGCAGCTTCGGGACAGGCTCACAATCTTATGGCTACACCTTC
>TRBJ2-5|TRBV10-3|.|TRBD2
CAIGSSGGEQETQYF
TGTGCCATCGGTTCTAGCGGGGGGGAACAAGAGACCCAGTACTTC
>TRBJ1-1|TRBV27|.|.
CASSLGERTEAFF
TGTGCCAGCAGTTTAGGAGAACGGACTGAAGCTTTCTTT
>TRBJ2-7|TRBV16|few|.
CASSQSSYEQYF
TGTGCCAGCAGCCAATCCAGTTACGAGCAGTACTTC
>TRBJ1-3|TRBV7-2|.|.
CASSLAGVGFGNTIYF
TGTGCCAGCAGCTTAGCGGGGGTGGGGTTCGGAAACACCATATATTTT
>TRBJ1-5|TRBV2|.|TRBD1
CASTGQGMIGQPQHF
TGTGCCAGCACTGGACAGGGAATGATAGGTCAGCCCCAGCATTTT
>TRBJ1-2|TRBV5-1|.|TRBD1
CASSLNRGGYGYTF
TGCGCCAGCAGCTTGAACAGGGGAGGGTATGGCTACACCTTC
>TRBJ2-6|TRBV7-9|.|.
CASSLGGSLPGANVLTF
TGTGCCAGCAGCTTAGGTGGATCCCTTCCTGGGGCCAACGTCCTGACTTTC
>TRBJ1-6|TRBV29-1|few|.
CSVAETNSPLHF
TGCAGCGTCGCCGAGACAAATTCACCCCTCCACTTT